Listed here are 30 T cell receptor beta chains from one sample, sequenced in a study of cytomegalovirus exposure and HLA in healthy donors. The PCR employed 60 Vbeta primers together with 13 Jbeta primers. Measured with immunoSEQ multiplex PCR; TCRdb has only the in-frame clones, and not every one. The table lists 170,000 or so clones, under 85% of them singletons. Sequencing input: PBMCs. All receptors derive from a man between 18 and 29 years old in good health and CMV-seronegative.

The gene calls are TRBV18 and TRBJ2-6, with TRBD2 matching over 7 bases. There are 16 residues in the CDR3. From germline, CDR1 is KGHSH and CDR2 LQKENI. V shed 1 base and J 1 base; nucleotides not matched to a gene: 1. The CDR3 sequence is CASSPLGGSGANVLTF. Here the CDR3 DNA reads TGTGCCAGCTCACCACTCGGGGGGTCTGGGGCCAACGTCCTGACTTTC.

This sequence joins TRBV7-9 and TRBJ1-1; the D gene is possibly TRBD1 (6 bases). The CDR3 is 13 residues long. Trimming removed 6 bases from V and 0 bases from J, with 8 bases in between. CDR1 and CDR2 from the germline V gene are SEHNR and FQNEAQ (reference sequence). CDR3 sequence reads: CASSQGMNTEAFF. DNA of the CDR3: TGTGCCAGCAGTCAGGGGATGAACACTGAAGCTTTCTTT.

The count of this clone is one. The rearrangement uses TRBV7-2 and TRBJ2-1; TRBD1 aligns across 8 bases. CDR3 length equals 14 residues. Unmatched junction bases numbered 14, after V lost 4 bases and J lost 15 bases. Germline CDR1 and CDR2: SGHTA and FQGNSA. Here the CDR3 DNA reads TGTGCCAGCAGCTCTTCCGGGACAGGAGGAATTCGGTTCTTC. It codes for CASSSSGTGGIRFF.

V and J are TRBV7-2 and TRBJ2-1; tentative D call: TRBD2 (5 bases). CDR3 length: 16 residues. The germline CDR1 and CDR2 sequences are SGHTA and FQGNSA. The germline V and J ends were trimmed by 2 bases and 0 bases, with 11 bases remaining between them. CDR3 in DNA: TGTGCCAGCAGCTTATATCCGGGAAGCTCCTACAATGAGCAGTTCTTC. Translation gives CASSLYPGSSYNEQFF.

The CDR3 DNA reads as TGTGCCAGTAGTATCTCAGGGAACCTCTACAATGAGCAGTTCTTC. Translated: CASSISGNLYNEQFF. V gene TRBV19 combines with J gene TRBJ2-1; perhaps TRBD1 as D (5 bases). The CDR3 spans 15 residues. Trimming stripped 3 bases from V and 3 bases from J, with 12 bases between. The germline V gene encodes CDR1 LNHDA and CDR2 SQIVND (reference sequence). The variable domain in full, with the rest retrieved from reference TRBV19 and TRBJ2-1, is DGGITQSPKYLFRKEGQNVTLSCEQNLNHDAMYWYRQDPGQGLRLIYYSQIVNDFQKGDIAEGYSVSREKKESFPLTVTSAQKNPTAFYLCASSISGNLYNEQFFGPGTRLTVL.

The V and J genes are TRBV6-5 and TRBJ2-1; D remains ambiguous. V shed 1 base and J shed 3 bases, with 10 bases lying between them. Germline V gene data show CDR1 as MNHEY and CDR2 as SVGAGI. The CDR3 is 15 residues long. The CDR3 bases are TGTGCCAGCAGTTACTTCCGCGGTCGCTACAATGAGCAGTTCTTC. Its protein product is CASSYFRGRYNEQFF.

This chain uses TRBV25-1 with TRBJ2-3; possibly TRBD1 for D (6 bases). CDR1 MGHDK and CDR2 SYGVNS come from the germline V gene. The CDR3 sequence is 14 residues long. With 6 bases removed from V and 6 bases from J, the gap between germline ends came to 16 bases. The CDR3 protein is CASSRHRVSDTQYF. The CDR3 nucleotides are TGTGCCAGCAGCCGTCACAGGGTATCGGATACGCAGTATTTT.

Comment on this clone: A junction end diverges from the germline sequence, so it may reflect a read error. The chain links TRBV6-1 to TRBJ1-5; TRBD1 agrees at 8 bases. The CDR3 has 20 amino acids. CDR1 and CDR2 (germline): MNHNS, SASEGT. The CDR3 sequence: CACSEFIARGREVVNQPQHF. In nucleotides, the CDR3 is TGTGCCTGCAGTGAATTTATCGCCAGGGGGCGCGAGGTAGTCAATCAGCCCCAGCATTTT.

This sequence joins TRBV6-5 and TRBJ2-1, with D possibly matching TRBD2 (6 bases). There are 13 residues in the CDR3. Germline V gives CDR1 MNHEY, CDR2 SVGAGI. Trimming stripped 5 bases from V and 7 bases from J, with 12 bases between. The CDR3, as DNA: TGTGCCAGCAGTGAATCACTAGCTAATGAGCAGTTCTTC. It yields the protein CASSESLANEQFF.

This chain uses TRBV10-3 with TRBJ2-3; tentative D call: TRBD2 (5 bases). This CDR3 is 15 amino acids long. Germline loops: CDR1 ENHRY, CDR2 SYGVKD. V lost 4 bases to trimming and J lost 5 bases, with 16 bases between them. The CDR3 sequence: CAISALSREIDTQYF. The CDR3 nucleotides are TGTGCCATCAGTGCCCTATCGAGGGAGATAGATACGCAGTATTTT.

The chain carries TRBV28 and TRBJ2-3; 9 bases match TRBD2. The V gene's germline CDR1 is MDHEN and CDR2 SYDVKM. The CDR3 covers 17 residues. J lost 2 bases, V lost 4 bases, and 10 bases had no gene match. The CDR3: CASSYPPLAGATDTQYF. CDR3 in DNA: TGTGCCAGCAGTTACCCCCCCTTAGCGGGAGCCACAGATACGCAGTATTTT.

This chain uses TRBV19 with TRBJ2-2, with unresolved D. V lost 6 bases to trimming and J lost 6 bases, with 5 bases between them. The CDR3 length is 11 residues. Germline V gene sequence: CDR1 LNHDA, CDR2 SQIVND (reference sequence). The CDR3: CASRGPGELFF. CDR3 sequence (DNA): TGTGCCAGTAGGGGCCCCGGGGAGCTGTTTTTT.

This clone appeared once. V and J are TRBV4-3 and TRBJ2-3, with D possibly matching TRBD1 (5 bases). The germline CDR1 and CDR2 sequences are LGHNA and YSLEER. This CDR3 contains 15 residues. Trimming shortened V by 0 bases and J by 2 bases, and 9 bases separated the two germline ends. This CDR3 reads CASSQDKGYTDTQYF. CDR3 DNA sequence: TGCGCCAGCAGCCAAGATAAGGGGTACACAGATACGCAGTATTTT.

The J gene is TRBJ2-2, the V gene TRBV4-1; possible D gene TRBD1, 6 bases. This CDR3 spans 13 amino acids. The germline V gene encodes CDR1 MGHRA and CDR2 YSYEKL. V gave up 3 bases and J gave up 6 bases, with 8 bases separating them. The CDR3 DNA reads TGCGCCAGCAGCCAGCAGGGGTCCGGGGAGCTGTTTTTT. It translates to CASSQQGSGELFF.

The chain employs TRBV7-6 and TRBJ2-7; 7 bases match TRBD2. V was pared by 5 bases and J by 3 bases, with 4 bases of the junction left unmatched. The germline V gene encodes CDR1 SGHVS and CDR2 FNYEAQ. This CDR3 contains 13 residues. The CDR3 protein is CASSPGTIYEQYF. In nucleotides, the CDR3 is TGTGCCAGCAGCCCAGGGACTATCTACGAGCAGTACTTC.

The rearrangement joins TRBV27 to TRBJ2-7, with 9 bases matching TRBD2. V dropped 6 bases and J dropped 4; count of bases not matched to a gene: 19. From germline, CDR1 is MNHEY and CDR2 SMNVEV (reference sequence). The CDR3 length is 18 residues. CDR3 in DNA: TGTGCCAGCAGAAAGAGCGGGAGGTTAAATCGAAGTCGGTACGAGCAGTACTTC. It is translated as CASRKSGRLNRSRYEQYF.

The chain joins TRBV7-8 to TRBJ2-7; D might be TRBD1 (5 bases). V lost 0 bases and J 4 bases, leaving 13 bases between the germline ends. This CDR3 contains 15 residues. Germline-derived CDR1 and CDR2 are SGHVS and FQNEAQ. The CDR3 spells CASSLAVGQGYEQYF. The CDR3 bases are TGTGCCAGCAGCTTAGCGGTAGGGCAGGGTTACGAGCAGTACTTC.

This chain joins TRBV2 and TRBJ1-5; possibly TRBD1 for D (5 bases). The CDR3 totals 17 residues. Germline V gene data show CDR1 as SNHLY and CDR2 as FYNNEI. V lost 7 bases and J lost 3, with 22 bases in between. The CDR3, as DNA: TGTGCCAGCACCAAGGGGCAAGGGAGCGGGACCAATCAGCCCCAGCATTTT. Its protein is CASTKGQGSGTNQPQHF.

The chain joins TRBV6-1 to TRBJ1-5, with 7 nucleotides matching TRBD1. The CDR3 sequence is 15 residues long. The V gene's germline CDR1 is MNHNS and CDR2 SASEGT. The junction had 9 bases not matched to a gene; V was cut back by 4 bases and J by 6 bases. CDR3 nucleotide sequence: TGTGCCAGCAGTGCGAAGACAGGGCTAGGTCAGCCCCAGCATTTT. Its protein product is CASSAKTGLGQPQHF.

This chain links TRBV28 with TRBJ1-4, with 10 bases matching TRBD1. From germline, CDR1 is MDHEN and CDR2 SYDVKM. V shed 3 bases and J 8 bases; nucleotides not matched to a gene: 12. The CDR3 runs 17 residues. The CDR3 here is CASSFQTEDRGEEKLFF. CDR3 nucleotide sequence: TGTGCCAGCAGTTTCCAGACCGAGGACAGGGGGGAGGAAAAACTGTTTTTT.

The rearrangement uses TRBV19 and TRBJ1-1, with 8 positions matching TRBD1. V gave up 2 bases and J gave up 0 bases; unmatched junction bases: 5. Germline CDR1 is LNHDA and CDR2 is SQIVND (reference sequence). This CDR3 has 16 amino acids. The CDR3 reads CASSILNRGMNTEAFF. The DNA for the CDR3 is TGTGCCAGTAGTATACTCAACAGGGGGATGAACACTGAAGCTTTCTTT.

This CDR3 reads CASSQTDHQPQHF. CDR3 DNA sequence: TGTGCCAGCTCCCAGACAGACCATCAGCCCCAGCATTTT. The chain employs TRBV25-1 and TRBJ1-5; D possibly corresponds to TRBD1 (5 bases). The germline V gene has CDR1 MGHDK and CDR2 SYGVNS. V was clipped by 8 bases and J by 5 bases, with 13 bases between them. CDR3 length: 13 residues. Full variable domain (outside the CDR3, taken from reference TRBV25-1 and TRBJ1-5): EADIYQTPRYLVIGTGKKITLECSQTMGHDKMYWYQQDPGMELHLIHYSYGVNSTEKGDLSSESTVSRIRTEHFPLTLESARPSHTSQYLCASSQTDHQPQHFGDGTRLSIL.

The V and J genes are TRBV7-9 and TRBJ2-7; D is perhaps TRBD2 (5 bases). CDR1 SEHNR and CDR2 FQNEAQ come from the germline V gene (reference sequence). The length of the CDR3 is 12 residues. V lost 4 bases, J lost 3 bases, and 7 bases lay in between. This CDR3 reads CASSYGDYEQYF. The DNA for the CDR3 is TGTGCCAGCAGCTACGGGGACTACGAGCAGTACTTC.

V and J are TRBV11-3 and TRBJ1-1; 10 nucleotides agree with TRBD1. Germline V gives CDR1 SGHNT, CDR2 YENEEA. V gave up 0 bases and J gave up 5 bases; unmatched junction bases: 12. The CDR3 is made up of 18 amino acids. The CDR3 protein is CASSLDHSGTGVLTEAFF. The CDR3, as DNA: TGTGCCAGCAGCTTAGATCATTCCGGGACAGGGGTTCTTACTGAAGCTTTCTTT. Full variable domain (rest looked up from reference TRBV11-3 and TRBJ1-1): EAGVVQSPRYKIIEKKQPVAFWCNPISGHNTLYWYLQNLGQGPELLIRYENEEAVDDSQLPKDRFSAERLKGVDSTLKIQPAELGDSAVYLCASSLDHSGTGVLTEAFFGQGTRLTVV.

The chain links TRBV18 to TRBJ2-7; a weak D match, TRBD2 (5 bases). The V end lost 5 bases, the J end lost 9 bases, and 17 bases lay between the germline ends. Germline CDR1 reads KGHSH; CDR2 reads LQKENI. This CDR3 has 13 amino acids. This chain's CDR3 is CASSKDTTEGQYF. DNA of the CDR3: TGTGCCAGCTCAAAGGATACGACTGAGGGGCAGTACTTC.

This clone was observed a few times. V usage is TRBV5-3 and J usage is TRBJ1-2; TRBD1 matches 7 bases. TRBV5-3 belongs to the ORF category, with a function that is uncertain. V was pared by 1 base and J by 4 bases, with 4 bases of the junction left unmatched. The CDR3 spans 14 residues. The CDR3 spells CARSLWDRGYGYTF. CDR3 DNA: TGTGCCAGAAGCTTGTGGGACAGAGGCTATGGCTACACCTTC.

This chain joins TRBV28 and TRBJ1-2; a weak D match, TRBD1 (6 bases). CDR1 and CDR2 from the germline V gene are MDHEN and SYDVKM. V lost 1 base to trimming and J lost 10 bases, with 10 bases between them. The CDR3 contains 12 residues. The CDR3 DNA follows: TGTGCCAGCAGTTTATTTCAGGGGACCTACACCTTC. It codes for CASSLFQGTYTF.

The chain links TRBV5-4 to TRBJ2-1; no clear D. Germline CDR1 is SGHNT and CDR2 is YYREEE (reference sequence). Between the trimmed V and J ends, which lost 2 bases and 5 bases, there was a span of 5 bases. CDR3 length equals 12 residues. The CDR3 DNA is TGTGCCAGCAGCTTCGTAAACAATGAGCAGTTCTTC. The encoded protein is CASSFVNNEQFF.

This sequence joins TRBV10-3 and TRBJ1-1, with D unclear. This CDR3 comprises 12 residues. Germline V gene data show CDR1 as ENHRY and CDR2 as SYGVKD. Trimming took 6 bases from V and 2 from J, leaving 7 bases between them. The CDR3 DNA is TGTGCCATCAGGACGGGAAACACTGAAGCTTTCTTT. Amino acids: CAIRTGNTEAFF.

V gene TRBV9 combines with J gene TRBJ2-7, with 7 bases aligning to TRBD2. V shed 3 bases and J 10 bases; nucleotides not matched to a gene: 10. Germline CDR1 and CDR2: SGDLS and YYNGEE. The CDR3 has 13 residues. The CDR3 DNA follows: TGTGCCAGCAGCGCAGGTGGGGGGGATAAACAGTACTTC. The encoded protein is CASSAGGGDKQYF.